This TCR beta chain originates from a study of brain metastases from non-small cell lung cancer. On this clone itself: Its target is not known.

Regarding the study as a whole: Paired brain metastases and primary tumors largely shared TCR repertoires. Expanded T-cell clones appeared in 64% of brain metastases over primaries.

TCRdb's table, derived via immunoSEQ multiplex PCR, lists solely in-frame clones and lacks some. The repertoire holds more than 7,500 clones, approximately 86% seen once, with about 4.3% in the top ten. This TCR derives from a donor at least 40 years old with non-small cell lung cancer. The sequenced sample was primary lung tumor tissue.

CDR3 region: CASSLRGLLGAITDTQYF. CDR3 nucleotide sequence: TGCGCCAGCAGCTTACGGGGACTACTCGGGGCCATCACAGATACGCAGTATTTT. V and J are TRBV5-1 and TRBJ2-3; 7 bases agree with TRBD2. Trimming removed 2 bases from V and 2 bases from J; junction bases left unmatched: 14. This CDR3 spans 18 amino acids. CDR1 is SGHRS, CDR2 YFSETQ, per germline.